The 14 T cell receptor beta chains reported below all come from one sample, sequenced in a study of regulatory T cells in long-lasting Graves disease. Stated time point: newly diagnosed GD, antithyroid drugs for less than 3 months. Scientists built the TCR library using RNA that was extracted from PBMCs. iRepertoire HTBI primers and Arm-PCR of CDR3 regions built TCR beta libraries. TCRdb independently ran MiXCR on the multiplex PCR reads; one entry per CDR3 protein. This table holds roughly 420,000 distinct CDR3 sequences, less than 20% found once. These data were also reused for a study on T cells in Graves' hyperthyroidism and ophthalmopathy.

Material: peripheral blood mononuclear cells (PBMCs), obtained at new diagnosis, from a patient treated with antithyroid drugs. These receptors came from a woman between 18 and 29 years old with Graves disease.

The CDR3 reads CAIRDRTDTQYF. The CDR3 nucleotides read TGTGCCATCAGGGACAGGACAGATACGCAGTATTTT. The V and J genes are TRBV10-3 and TRBJ2-3; 7 bases align to TRBD1. V lost 6 bases to trimming and J lost 3 bases; unmatched junction nucleotides: 0. CDR1 is ENHRY and CDR2 is SYGVKD in the germline V gene. There are 12 residues in the CDR3.

This clonotype was detected ten times or more. The J gene is TRBJ2-1, the V gene TRBV24-1, with 11 nucleotides matching TRBD2. This CDR3 is 16 amino acids long. From germline, CDR1 is KGHDR and CDR2 SFDVKD. With V trimmed by 4 bases and J by 2 bases, 3 bases remained unmatched. The CDR3 DNA reads as TGTGCCACCAGTGAGAGTAGCGGGAGGGCCTACAATGAGCAGTTCTTC. The encoded protein is CATSESSGRAYNEQFF.

This clonotype was recorded many times. The gene calls are TRBV7-9 and TRBJ1-2; a possible D gene is TRBD1 (5 bases). The CDR3 spans 13 residues. Germline CDR1 reads SEHNR; CDR2 reads FQNEAQ (reference sequence). The V gene lost 2 bases and the J gene lost 3 bases, with 7 bases spanning the gap. The CDR3 DNA is TGTGCCAGCAGCTTATTACAGGACTATGGCTACACCTTC. This codes for CASSLLQDYGYTF.

The table lists this clonotype with many counts. This chain connects TRBV7-2 to TRBJ2-2; D call uncertain. Deletions cut 1 base from V and 4 bases from J, with 10 bases between. Germline values: CDR1 SGHTA, CDR2 FQGNSA. The CDR3 consists of 15 residues. CDR3 nucleotide sequence: TGTGCCAGCAGCTTAGTAGGGTTCGGCACCGGGGAGCTGTTTTTT. This translates into CASSLVGFGTGELFF.

In its sample, this clonotype was seen many times. The CDR3 here is CASSLRGATNEKLFF. DNA of the CDR3: TGTGCCAGCAGTTTAAGAGGAGCAACTAATGAAAAACTGTTTTTT. The chain has TRBV28 and TRBJ1-4; D gene uncertain. Germline values: CDR1 MDHEN, CDR2 SYDVKM. V shed 2 bases and J shed 0 bases, with 7 bases lying between them. The length of the CDR3 is 15 residues.

This clonotype was seen only a few times. The J gene is TRBJ2-7, the V gene TRBV9; 10 nucleotides align to TRBD2. The V and J ends lost 0 bases and 3 bases, in that order; junction bases with no gene match: 6. CDR1 is SGDLS, CDR2 YYNGEE, per germline. The CDR3 sequence is 16 residues long. CDR3 in amino acids: CASSVGELAGIYEQYF. The DNA for the CDR3 is TGTGCCAGCAGCGTAGGGGAACTAGCGGGAATCTACGAGCAGTACTTC.

This clonotype came up many times. The gene calls are TRBV20-1 and TRBJ1-1, with 8 bases lining up with TRBD1. The length of the CDR3 is 16 residues. Germline V CDR1 and CDR2: DFQATT, SNEGSKA (reference sequence). J lost 1 base, V lost 1 base, and 8 bases had no gene match. This chain's CDR3 is CSARVHRGRGNTEAFF. The CDR3 nucleotides read TGCAGTGCTAGAGTTCACAGGGGGAGAGGGAACACTGAAGCTTTCTTT.

The chain carries TRBV27 and TRBJ2-2; 7 nucleotides agree with TRBD1. V shed 2 bases and J 1 base; nucleotides not matched to a gene: 4. The CDR3 runs to 16 residues. Germline CDR1 and CDR2: MNHEY and SMNVEV (reference sequence). The CDR3 sequence: CASSLPRTGNTGELFF. In nucleotides, the CDR3 is TGTGCCAGCAGTTTACCGCGGACAGGGAACACCGGGGAGCTGTTTTTT.

At least ten counts were recorded for this clonotype. The chain has TRBV28 and TRBJ1-4; D is unresolved. This CDR3 spans 15 amino acids. V shed 7 bases and J shed 2 bases, with 14 bases lying between them. Germline V CDR1 and CDR2: MDHEN, SYDVKM. This CDR3 reads CASTPSSLTNEKLFF. CDR3 coding DNA: TGTGCCAGCACTCCCTCATCCCTCACTAATGAAAAACTGTTTTTT.

The V and J genes are TRBV9 and TRBJ2-1; D call uncertain. Trimming took 0 bases from V and 8 from J, leaving 12 bases between them. The CDR3 is 14 amino acids. Per germline, CDR1 SGDLS and CDR2 YYNGEE. CDR3 sequence: CASSVVATVDEQFF. Here the CDR3 DNA reads TGTGCCAGCAGCGTAGTGGCTACCGTCGATGAGCAGTTCTTC.

This clonotype appeared many times. V usage is TRBV5-1 and J usage is TRBJ2-1; 11 bases line up with TRBD1. V was clipped by 3 bases and J by 6 bases; unmatched bases: 5. The CDR3 has 15 residues. Germline V gene sequence: CDR1 SGHRS, CDR2 YFSETQ. The CDR3 protein is CASSSRDRGTNEQFF. CDR3 DNA sequence: TGCGCCAGCAGCTCTCGGGACAGGGGGACCAATGAGCAGTTCTTC.

The chain joins TRBV25-1 to TRBJ2-1, with TRBD2 matching 9 bases. V gave up 2 bases and J gave up 3 bases; unmatched junction bases: 5. Germline V gene lookup returns CDR1 MGHDK and CDR2 SYGVNS. CDR3 length: 16 residues. In DNA, the CDR3 is TGTGCCAGCAGTGAACTCGGACTAGCGTACTACAATGAGCAGTTCTTC. Protein: CASSELGLAYYNEQFF.

This clonotype was observed a few times. The chain employs TRBV6-2 or TRBV6-3 and TRBJ1-1; TRBD1 aligns across 10 bases. The CDR3 has 14 residues. CDR1 MNHEY and CDR2 SVGEGT come from the germline V gene. V was pared by 5 bases and J by 6 bases, with 6 bases of the junction left unmatched. This CDR3 reads CASSASGTGAEAFF. In DNA form, the CDR3 reads TGTGCCAGCAGTGCGTCCGGGACAGGGGCTGAAGCTTTCTTT.

This clonotype came up many times. V and J are TRBV19 and TRBJ2-7; 7 nucleotides align to TRBD2. V was pared by 5 bases and J by 0 bases, with 10 bases of the junction left unmatched. Germline CDR1 LNHDA, CDR2 SQIVND (reference sequence). This CDR3 is 16 amino acids long. CDR3 in DNA: TGTGCCAGTAGTGCCCTAACTAGCGCCTACTCCTACGAGCAGTACTTC. Protein sequence: CASSALTSAYSYEQYF.